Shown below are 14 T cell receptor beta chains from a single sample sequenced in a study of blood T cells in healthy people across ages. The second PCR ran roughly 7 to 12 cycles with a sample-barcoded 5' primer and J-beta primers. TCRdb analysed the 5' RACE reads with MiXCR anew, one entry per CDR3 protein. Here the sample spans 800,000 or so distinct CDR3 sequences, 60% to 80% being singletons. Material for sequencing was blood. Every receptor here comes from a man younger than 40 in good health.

The CDR3 DNA reads TGTGCCAGCTCCCCGATCCCGACATCCTTCACAGATACGCAGTATTTT. Translating it yields CASSPIPTSFTDTQYF. The J gene is TRBJ2-3, the V gene TRBV18; D is ambiguous. The CDR3 runs to 16 residues. V gave up 6 bases and J gave up 2 bases, with 18 bases separating them. Germline CDR1 reads KGHSH; CDR2 reads LQKENI.

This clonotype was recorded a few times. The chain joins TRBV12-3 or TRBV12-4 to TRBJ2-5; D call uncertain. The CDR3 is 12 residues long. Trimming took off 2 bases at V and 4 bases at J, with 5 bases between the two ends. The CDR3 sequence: CASSLRLETQYF. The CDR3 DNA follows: TGTGCCAGCAGTTTACGGTTAGAGACCCAGTACTTC.

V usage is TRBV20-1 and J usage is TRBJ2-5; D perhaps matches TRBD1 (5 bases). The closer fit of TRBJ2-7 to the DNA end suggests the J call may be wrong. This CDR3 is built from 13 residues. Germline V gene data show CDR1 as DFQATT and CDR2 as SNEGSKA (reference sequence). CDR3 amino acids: CSARGFDRGEQYF. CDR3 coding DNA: TGCAGTGCTAGGGGGTTTGATAGGGGCGAGCAGTACTTC.

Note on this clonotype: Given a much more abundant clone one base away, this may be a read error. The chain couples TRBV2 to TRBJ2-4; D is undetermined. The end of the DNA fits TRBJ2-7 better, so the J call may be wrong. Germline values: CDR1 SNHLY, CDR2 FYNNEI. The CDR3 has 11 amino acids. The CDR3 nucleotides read TGTGCCAGCAGTGAAGGGGTCGAGCAGTACTTC. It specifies CASSEGVEQYF.

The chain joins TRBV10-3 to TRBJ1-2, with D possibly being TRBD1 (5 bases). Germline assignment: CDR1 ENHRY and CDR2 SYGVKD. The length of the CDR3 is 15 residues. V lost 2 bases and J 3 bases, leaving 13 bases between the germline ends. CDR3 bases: TGTGCCATCAGTGAGGTGGGGGGACTATACTATGGCTACACCTTC. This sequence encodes CAISEVGGLYYGYTF.

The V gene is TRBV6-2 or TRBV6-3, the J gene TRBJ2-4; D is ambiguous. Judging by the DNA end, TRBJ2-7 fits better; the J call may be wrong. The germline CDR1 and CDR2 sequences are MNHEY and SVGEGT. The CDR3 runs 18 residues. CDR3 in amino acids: CASRLRAIRGGSPYEQYF. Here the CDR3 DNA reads TGTGCCAGCAGACTCCGGGCCATACGAGGTGGCTCTCCCTACGAGCAGTACTTC.

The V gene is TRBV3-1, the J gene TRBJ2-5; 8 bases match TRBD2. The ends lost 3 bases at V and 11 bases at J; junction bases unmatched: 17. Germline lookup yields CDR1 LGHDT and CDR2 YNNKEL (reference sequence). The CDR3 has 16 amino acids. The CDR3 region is CASSHLGRGANNEQYF. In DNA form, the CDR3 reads TGTGCCAGCAGCCACCTAGGGCGGGGGGCCAACAATGAGCAGTACTTC.

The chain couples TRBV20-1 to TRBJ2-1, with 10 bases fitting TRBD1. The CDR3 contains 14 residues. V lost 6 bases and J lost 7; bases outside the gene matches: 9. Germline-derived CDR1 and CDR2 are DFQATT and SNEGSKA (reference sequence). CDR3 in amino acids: CSASGDRGPNEQFF. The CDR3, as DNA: TGCAGTGCCAGCGGTGACAGGGGGCCGAATGAGCAGTTCTTC.

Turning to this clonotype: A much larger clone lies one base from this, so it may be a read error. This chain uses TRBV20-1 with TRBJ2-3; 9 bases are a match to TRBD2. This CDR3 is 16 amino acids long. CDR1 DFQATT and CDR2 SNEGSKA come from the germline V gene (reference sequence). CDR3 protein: CSARDLAGESTGTQYF. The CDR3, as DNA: TGCAGTGCTAGAGATTTAGCGGGGGAGAGCACAGGTACGCAGTATTTT.

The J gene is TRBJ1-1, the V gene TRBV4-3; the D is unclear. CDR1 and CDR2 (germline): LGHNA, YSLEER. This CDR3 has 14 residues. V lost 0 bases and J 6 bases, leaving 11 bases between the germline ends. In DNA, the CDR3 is TGCGCCAGCAGCCAAGATTACCGTTTGGCTGAAGCTTTCTTT. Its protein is CASSQDYRLAEAFF.

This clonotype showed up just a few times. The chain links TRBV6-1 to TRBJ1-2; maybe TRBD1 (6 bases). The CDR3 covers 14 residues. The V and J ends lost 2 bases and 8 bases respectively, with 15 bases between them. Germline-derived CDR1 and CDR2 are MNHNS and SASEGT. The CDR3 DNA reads TGTGCCAGCAGTGAACCGGGACAACTAGTCGGCTACACCTTC. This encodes CASSEPGQLVGYTF.

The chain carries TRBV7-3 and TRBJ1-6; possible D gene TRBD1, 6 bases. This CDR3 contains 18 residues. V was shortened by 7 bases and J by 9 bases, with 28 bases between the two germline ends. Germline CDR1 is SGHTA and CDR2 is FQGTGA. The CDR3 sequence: CASKTSGGRGSVFSPLHF. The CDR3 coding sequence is TGTGCCAGCAAGACGTCGGGGGGGCGTGGTTCGGTGTTTTCACCCCTCCACTTT.

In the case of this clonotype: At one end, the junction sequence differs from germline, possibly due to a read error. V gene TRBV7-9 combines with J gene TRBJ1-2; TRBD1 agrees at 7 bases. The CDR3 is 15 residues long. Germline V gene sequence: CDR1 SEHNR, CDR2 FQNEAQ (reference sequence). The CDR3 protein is CASSQGLTGMRGYTF. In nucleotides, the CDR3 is TGTGCCAGCAGCCAAGGCTTGACAGGGATGAGAGGCTACACTTTC.

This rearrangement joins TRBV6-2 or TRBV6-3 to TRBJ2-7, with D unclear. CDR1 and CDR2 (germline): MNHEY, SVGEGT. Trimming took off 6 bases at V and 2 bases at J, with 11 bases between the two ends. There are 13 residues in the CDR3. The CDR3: CASRVSQTYEQYF. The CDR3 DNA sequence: TGTGCCAGCAGAGTATCGCAAACCTACGAGCAGTACTTC.